The source of this TCR beta chain is a study of blood T cell repertoires in COVID-19. CDR1 and CDR2 from the germline V gene are SGDLS and YYNGEE. The CDR3 spans 15 residues. Between the trimmed V and J ends, which lost 0 bases and 4 bases, there was a span of 13 bases. Sequenced by immunoSEQ multiplex PCR; TCRdb stores in-frame clones only, minus some. The sample lists almost 500,000 clones; around nine tenths were seen once. The clonotype was recovered from a woman between 55 and 75 years old who had recovered from COVID-19. This chain uses TRBV9 with TRBJ1-2; the D gene is possibly TRBD1 (5 bases). Material for sequencing was PBMCs or T cells enriched from blood (not recorded which). The CDR3 DNA reads TGTGCCAGCAGCGTAGAACAGGTTTCTGGCTATGGCTACACCTTC. It codes for CASSVEQVSGYGYTF.